Below, 25 T cell receptor beta chains from the same sample are listed, as sequenced in a study of spatial heterogeneity in lung cancer. The time point is: blood at routine non-recurrence follow-up after resection. The authors sequenced whole RNA from tumor, nontumor lung or frozen PBMC without sorting. From the 5' RACE reads, TCRdb called clonotypes with MiXCR, one entry per CDR3 protein. The sample has about 120,000 distinct CDR3 sequences, 10% to 15% seen once. The input for sequencing was PBMCs, taken at follow-up. These receptors originate from a male donor with early-stage non-small cell lung cancer.

The chain is built from TRBV4-1 and TRBJ1-1, with 10 bases aligning to TRBD1. The junction had 3 bases not matched to a gene; V was cut back by 4 bases and J by 1 base. From germline, CDR1 is MGHRA and CDR2 YSYEKL. There are 15 residues in the CDR3. CDR3: CASSPRQGANTEAFF. In DNA form, the CDR3 reads TGCGCCAGCAGCCCCAGACAGGGGGCGAACACTGAAGCTTTCTTT.

This clonotype was detected a few times. The rearrangement joins TRBV7-9 to TRBJ2-7; D is unclear. Between the trimmed V and J ends, which lost 6 bases and 1 base, there was a span of 16 bases. CDR3 length: 15 amino acids. Germline V gene data show CDR1 as SEHNR and CDR2 as FQNEAQ (reference sequence). CDR3 sequence reads: CASSPNSPPSYEQYF. CDR3 DNA sequence: TGTGCCAGCAGTCCTAACAGCCCGCCGTCCTACGAGCAGTACTTC.

The chain carries TRBV6-2 or TRBV6-3 and TRBJ1-5; 7 bases fit TRBD1. J lost 6 bases, V lost 8 bases, and 19 bases had no gene match. Germline V gene sequence: CDR1 MNHEY, CDR2 SVGEGT. This CDR3 has 17 residues. CDR3 protein: CASGTDFPYALSQPQHF. DNA of the CDR3: TGTGCCAGCGGGACAGATTTCCCGTACGCACTATCTCAGCCCCAGCATTTT.

This clonotype was seen repeatedly, ten times or more. This rearrangement joins TRBV11-2 to TRBJ2-1; 7 bases align to TRBD1. CDR1 and CDR2 (germline): SGHAT, FQNNGV. After removal of 1 base from V and 0 bases from J, the junction contained 9 bases not matched to a gene. The length of the CDR3 is 18 residues. CDR3 region: CASSLAQWAGGSYNEQFF. For the CDR3, the DNA is TGTGCCAGCAGCTTAGCTCAATGGGCAGGGGGCTCCTACAATGAGCAGTTCTTC.

This clonotype showed up just a few times. V and J are TRBV2 and TRBJ2-1; D possibly matches TRBD1 or TRBD2 (5 bases each). CDR1 is SNHLY, CDR2 FYNNEI, per germline. The CDR3 extends over 14 amino acids. The ends were cut back, 6 bases at V and 9 bases at J, with 18 bases in the middle. The CDR3 sequence: CASSAGTPLREQFF. CDR3 nucleotide sequence: TGTGCCAGCAGCGCCGGGACCCCCCTTCGTGAGCAGTTCTTC.

The chain carries TRBV7-2 and TRBJ1-5; D might be TRBD1 (5 bases). V lost 5 bases and J 4 bases, leaving 9 bases between the germline ends. CDR3 length: 13 residues. CDR1 is SGHTA, CDR2 FQGNSA, per germline. CDR3 amino acids: CASSPYRNQPQHF. The CDR3 bases are TGTGCCAGCAGCCCCTACAGGAATCAGCCCCAGCATTTT.

The V gene is TRBV11-2, the J gene TRBJ1-1; unclear D gene. The CDR3 is 11 residues long. The ends were cut back, 7 bases at V and 0 bases at J, with 3 bases in the middle. Germline CDR1 SGHAT, CDR2 FQNNGV. CDR3 sequence: CASKMNTEAFF. For the CDR3, the DNA is TGTGCCAGCAAGATGAACACTGAAGCTTTCTTT.

The chain employs TRBV7-9 and TRBJ1-5, with D maybe TRBD1 (6 bases). V was cut by 5 bases and J by 5 bases, with 25 bases left in between. There are 18 residues in the CDR3. Germline lookup yields CDR1 SEHNR and CDR2 FQNEAQ (reference sequence). The CDR3 loop reads CASSRPGHRRGIDQPQHF. As DNA, the CDR3 is TGTGCCAGCAGCCGTCCTGGACATAGGAGGGGGATCGATCAGCCCCAGCATTTT. The variable domain in full, with the rest retrieved from reference TRBV7-9 and TRBJ1-5, is DTGVSQNPRHKITKRGQNVTFRCDPISEHNRLYWYRQTLGQGPEFLTYFQNEAQLEKSRLLSDRFSAERPKGSFSTLEIQRTEQGDSAMYLCASSRPGHRRGIDQPQHFGDGTRLSIL.

In its sample, this clonotype was seen many times. The chain combines TRBV7-9 with TRBJ1-1; D possibly corresponds to TRBD1 (5 bases). Germline-derived CDR1 and CDR2 are SEHNR and FQNEAQ (reference sequence). V was shortened by 6 bases and J by 1 base, with 15 bases between the two germline ends. This CDR3 region has 15 residues. The CDR3 region is CASSSDILTNTEAFF. The CDR3 DNA sequence: TGTGCCAGCAGTTCGGACATTCTGACGAACACTGAAGCTTTCTTT.

The CDR3 reads CASSILISNQPQHF. CDR3 nucleotides: TGTGCCAGTAGTATCCTCATAAGCAATCAGCCCCAGCATTTT. This chain uses TRBV19 with TRBJ1-5; D uncertain. V gave up 3 bases and J gave up 1 base, with 7 bases separating them. CDR1 and CDR2 (germline): LNHDA, SQIVND (reference sequence). CDR3 size: 14 residues. Supplemented by reference TRBV19 and TRBJ1-5, the full variable domain reads DGGITQSPKYLFRKEGQNVTLSCEQNLNHDAMYWYRQDPGQGLRLIYYSQIVNDFQKGDIAEGYSVSREKKESFPLTVTSAQKNPTAFYLCASSILISNQPQHFGDGTRLSIL.

The chain has TRBV20-1 and TRBJ1-4; 9 nucleotides line up with TRBD1. Germline loops: CDR1 DFQATT, CDR2 SNEGSKA (reference sequence). V shed 7 bases and J 7 bases; nucleotides not matched to a gene: 7. The CDR3 extends over 13 amino acids. The CDR3 here is CSVPQGAGEKLFF. CDR3 DNA: TGCAGTGTTCCACAGGGGGCCGGTGAAAAACTGTTTTTT.

This chain uses TRBV18 with TRBJ1-2; D perhaps matches TRBD1 (5 bases). This CDR3 region has 16 residues. The V gene's germline CDR1 is KGHSH and CDR2 LQKENI. V was cut by 3 bases and J by 3 bases, with 17 bases left in between. The CDR3 loop reads CASSPTSGGLYYGYTF. In DNA form, the CDR3 reads TGTGCCAGCTCACCGACCAGCGGGGGACTTTACTATGGCTACACCTTC. Full variable domain (remainder filled in from reference TRBV18 and TRBJ1-2): NAGVMQNPRHLVRRRGQEARLRCSPMKGHSHVYWYRQLPEEGLKFMVYLQKENIIDESGMPKERFSAEFPKEGPSILRIQQVVRGDSAAYFCASSPTSGGLYYGYTFGSGTRLTVV.

This clonotype was found many times. The rearrangement uses TRBV7-8 and TRBJ2-5, with D hard to call. CDR1 is SGHVS, CDR2 FQNEAQ, per germline. V lost 5 bases and J lost 9, with 10 bases in between. The CDR3 covers 11 residues. The DNA of the CDR3 is TGTGCCAGCAGCCCTCGTGGGGCCCAGTACTTC. It yields the protein CASSPRGAQYF.

The chain is built from TRBV7-2 and TRBJ1-2; D not certain. CDR1 is SGHTA and CDR2 is FQGNSA in the germline V gene. The CDR3 contains 15 residues. Trimming left V 5 bases short and J 0 bases short, with 13 bases between. The CDR3 reads CASSLAIGPNYGYTF. DNA for the CDR3: TGTGCCAGCAGCCTCGCTATAGGACCTAACTATGGCTACACCTTC.

The chain carries TRBV5-4 and TRBJ2-5, with D perhaps given as TRBD1 or TRBD2 (6 bases each). V was cut by 2 bases and J by 5 bases, with 16 bases left in between. CDR1 SGHNT and CDR2 YYREEE come from the germline V gene (reference sequence). This CDR3 contains 15 residues. The CDR3 loop reads CASSLKGGKGETQYF. The CDR3 DNA sequence: TGTGCCAGCAGCTTAAAAGGGGGGAAGGGGGAGACCCAGTACTTC.

This clonotype was detected many times. V and J are TRBV6-4 and TRBJ2-1; 8 bases are a match to TRBD1. There are 15 residues in the CDR3. V shed 2 bases, J shed 4 bases, and the junction held 4 bases outside the gene matches. Germline V gene data show CDR1 as MRHNA and CDR2 as SNTAGT. In DNA form, the CDR3 reads TGTGCCAGCAGTGACACGGACAGGGATTACAATGAGCAGTTCTTC. Translating gives CASSDTDRDYNEQFF.

This clonotype occurred many times. The V and J genes are TRBV6-1 and TRBJ2-7, with D perhaps matching TRBD2 (6 bases). Trimming cost V 11 bases and J 2 bases, with 16 bases left between them. CDR1 is MNHNS, CDR2 SASEGT, per germline. The CDR3 extends over 13 amino acids. The CDR3 DNA reads as TGTGCCGTCGGCAACCGCGGGGCCTACGAGCAGTACTTC. Protein sequence: CAVGNRGAYEQYF.

The chain uses TRBV5-1 and TRBJ1-2; D remains unclear. CDR1 and CDR2 (germline): SGHRS, YFSETQ. Between the trimmed V and J ends, which lost 1 base and 0 bases, there was a span of 10 bases. This CDR3 has 15 amino acids. CDR3 loop: CASSLSPGANYGYTF. CDR3 DNA sequence: TGCGCCAGCAGCTTGAGTCCCGGAGCTAACTATGGCTACACCTTC.

The sample holds a few counts of this clonotype. The J gene is TRBJ2-2, the V gene TRBV7-2, with D maybe TRBD2 (6 bases). The CDR3 is 16 residues long. CDR1 and CDR2 from the germline V gene are SGHTA and FQGNSA. V was cut by 3 bases and J by 4 bases, with 15 bases left in between. The CDR3 sequence: CASSLAGQGITGELFF. For the CDR3, the DNA is TGTGCCAGCAGCTTGGCGGGGCAGGGCATCACCGGGGAGCTGTTTTTT.

The V call is TRBV18, the J call TRBJ2-3, with D perhaps TRBD2 (6 bases). V lost 6 bases and J lost 7, with 14 bases in between. Germline-derived CDR1 and CDR2 are KGHSH and LQKENI. CDR3 length equals 13 residues. CDR3 amino acids: CASSPGTSYTQYF. CDR3 sequence (DNA): TGTGCCAGCTCCCCCGGGACTTCCTATACGCAGTATTTT. Drawing the rest from reference TRBV18 and TRBJ2-3, the complete variable domain is NAGVMQNPRHLVRRRGQEARLRCSPMKGHSHVYWYRQLPEEGLKFMVYLQKENIIDESGMPKERFSAEFPKEGPSILRIQQVVRGDSAAYFCASSPGTSYTQYFGPGTRLTVL.

About this clonotype itself: This sequence may be a read error, since a much larger clone differs from it by one base. The rearrangement links TRBV2 to TRBJ1-6; no firm D call. This CDR3 contains 13 residues. Germline V CDR1 and CDR2: SNHLY, FYNNEI. DNA of the CDR3: TGTGCCAGCAAGAGGGAACCTAATTCACCCCTCTACTTT. Translated: CASKREPNSPLYF.

Only a few counts were recorded for this clonotype. V is TRBV4-2 and J is TRBJ2-7; 11 bases agree with TRBD1. CDR3 length: 16 amino acids. J gave up 3 bases and V 0 bases, and 4 bases lay outside the gene matches. Germline values: CDR1 LGHNA, CDR2 YNFKEQ. CDR3 nucleotide sequence: TGTGCCAGCAGCCAAGATCGGACAGGGGGCGTCTACGAGCAGTACTTC. It yields the protein CASSQDRTGGVYEQYF.

This clonotype occurred many times. The rearrangement uses TRBV12-3 or TRBV12-4 and TRBJ1-1; 11 positions agree with TRBD1. The J segment lost 7 bases and the V segment lost 7 bases, leaving 8 bases of the junction unmatched. The CDR3 is 14 amino acids. CDR3 in amino acids: CASIRGQGAGEAFF. The CDR3 bases are TGTGCCAGCATCCGAGGACAGGGGGCTGGTGAAGCTTTCTTT.

The chain employs TRBV12-3 or TRBV12-4 and TRBJ1-2, with a possible D match to TRBD1 (6 bases). This CDR3 region has 14 residues. Trimming took off 7 bases at V and 3 bases at J, with 15 bases between the two ends. In DNA form, the CDR3 reads TGTGCCAGCACACAGGGAGGAGCTGACTATGGCTACACCTTC. Residues: CASTQGGADYGYTF.

The chain carries TRBV9 and TRBJ1-5, with unresolved D. V shed 0 bases and J shed 3 bases, with 7 bases lying between them. Germline CDR1 is SGDLS and CDR2 is YYNGEE. CDR3 length: 14 amino acids. The DNA of the CDR3 is TGTGCCAGCAGCGTAGACGCCTTCAATCAGCCCCAGCATTTT. This codes for CASSVDAFNQPQHF.